This T cell receptor beta chain was captured in a study of blood T cell repertoires in COVID-19. Study overall: The analysed material was cDNA or gDNA that came from T cells, B-cell-depleted T cells, or PBMCs.

Original data processing: Reference gene primer amplification gave estimated nucleated cell counts. Libraries were prepared by immunoSEQ multiplex PCR; TCRdb keeps only in-frame clonotypes and omits some of them. That table supplies the V and J calls and clone size; D and trimming were determined from the DNA. The repertoire holds 65,000 or so clones, under 90% seen once, with roughly 3% in the top ten. The CDR3 covers 13 residues. Germline lookup yields CDR1 SGDLS and CDR2 YYNGEE. Trimming stripped 5 bases from V and 0 bases from J, with 6 bases between. This clone was counted a single time. The genes are TRBV9 and TRBJ1-3; D remains ambiguous. The receptor was derived from a man over 45 with active COVID-19. Specimen: peripheral blood. CDR3 in amino acids: CASRENSGNTIYF. CDR3 bases: TGTGCCAGCAGAGAGAACTCTGGAAACACCATATATTTT.